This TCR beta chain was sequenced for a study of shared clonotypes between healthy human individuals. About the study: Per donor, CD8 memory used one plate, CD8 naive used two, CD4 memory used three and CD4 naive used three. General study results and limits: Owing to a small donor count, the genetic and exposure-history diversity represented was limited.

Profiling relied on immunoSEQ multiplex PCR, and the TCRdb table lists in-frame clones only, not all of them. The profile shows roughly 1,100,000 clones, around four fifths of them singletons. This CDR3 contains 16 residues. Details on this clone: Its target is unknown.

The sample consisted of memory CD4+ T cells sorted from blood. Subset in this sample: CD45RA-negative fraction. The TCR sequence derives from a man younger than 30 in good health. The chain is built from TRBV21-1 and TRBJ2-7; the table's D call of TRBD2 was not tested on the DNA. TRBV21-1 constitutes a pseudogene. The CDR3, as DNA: TGTGCCAGCAGCAAAATGTATCGGGGTAGCGCCTACGAGCAGTACTTC. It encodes CASSKMYRGSAYEQYF.